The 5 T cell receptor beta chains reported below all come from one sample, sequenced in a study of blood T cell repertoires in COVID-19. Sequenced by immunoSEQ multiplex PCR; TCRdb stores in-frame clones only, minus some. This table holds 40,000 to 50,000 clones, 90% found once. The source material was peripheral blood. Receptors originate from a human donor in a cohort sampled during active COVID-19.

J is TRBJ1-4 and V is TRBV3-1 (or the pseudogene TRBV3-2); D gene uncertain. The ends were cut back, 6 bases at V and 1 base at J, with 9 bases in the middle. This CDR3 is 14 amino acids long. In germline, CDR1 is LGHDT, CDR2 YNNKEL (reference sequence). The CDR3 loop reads CASSPVITNEKLFF. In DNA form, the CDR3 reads TGTGCCAGCAGTCCCGTTATAACTAATGAAAAACTGTTTTTT.

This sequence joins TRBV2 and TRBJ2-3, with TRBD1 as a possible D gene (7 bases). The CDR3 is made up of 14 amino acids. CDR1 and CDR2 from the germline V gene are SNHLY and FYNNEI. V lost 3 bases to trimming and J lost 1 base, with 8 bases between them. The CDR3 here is CASSDRGGTDTQYF. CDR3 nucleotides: TGTGCCAGCAGTGACAGGGGGGGCACAGATACGCAGTATTTT. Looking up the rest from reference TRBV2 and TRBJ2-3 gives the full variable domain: EPEVTQTPSHQVTQMGQEVILRCVPISNHLYFYWYRQILGQKVEFLVSFYNNEISEKSEIFDDQFSVERPDGSNFTLKIRSTKLEDSAMYFCASSDRGGTDTQYFGPGTRLTVL.

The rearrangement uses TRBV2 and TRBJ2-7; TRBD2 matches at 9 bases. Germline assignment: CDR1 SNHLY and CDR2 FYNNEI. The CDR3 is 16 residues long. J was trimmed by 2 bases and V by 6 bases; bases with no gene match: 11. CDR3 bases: TGTGCCAGCAGAGAAAGCCTAGCGGGGTCGGCCTACGAGCAGTACGTC. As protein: CASRESLAGSAYEQYV.

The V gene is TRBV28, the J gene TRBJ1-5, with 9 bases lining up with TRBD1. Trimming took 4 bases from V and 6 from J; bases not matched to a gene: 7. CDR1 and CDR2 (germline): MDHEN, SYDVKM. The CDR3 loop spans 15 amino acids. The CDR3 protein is CASSYRDRELQPQHF. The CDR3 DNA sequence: TGTGCCAGCAGTTACAGGGACAGGGAACTTCAGCCCCAGCATTTT.

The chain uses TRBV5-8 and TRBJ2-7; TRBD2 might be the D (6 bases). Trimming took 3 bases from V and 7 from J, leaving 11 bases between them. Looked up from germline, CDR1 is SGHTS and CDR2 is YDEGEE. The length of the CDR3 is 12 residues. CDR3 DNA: TGTGCCAGCAGCTCGACTAGGTTTGAGCAGTACGTC. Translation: CASSSTRFEQYV.